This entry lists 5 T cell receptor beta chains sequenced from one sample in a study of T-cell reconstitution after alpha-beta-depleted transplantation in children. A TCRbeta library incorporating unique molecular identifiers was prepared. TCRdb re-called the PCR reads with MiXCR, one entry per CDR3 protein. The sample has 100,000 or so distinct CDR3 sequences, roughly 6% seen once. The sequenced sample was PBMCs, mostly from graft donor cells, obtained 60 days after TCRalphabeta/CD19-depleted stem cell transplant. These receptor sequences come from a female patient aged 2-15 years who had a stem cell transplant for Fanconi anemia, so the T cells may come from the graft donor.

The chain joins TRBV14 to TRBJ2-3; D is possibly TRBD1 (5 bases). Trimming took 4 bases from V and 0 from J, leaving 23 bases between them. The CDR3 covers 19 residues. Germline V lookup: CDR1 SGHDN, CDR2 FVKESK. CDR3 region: CASSLRAAASMTSTDTQYF. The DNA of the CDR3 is TGTGCCAGCAGCCTCAGGGCGGCAGCCTCGATGACTAGCACAGATACGCAGTATTTT.

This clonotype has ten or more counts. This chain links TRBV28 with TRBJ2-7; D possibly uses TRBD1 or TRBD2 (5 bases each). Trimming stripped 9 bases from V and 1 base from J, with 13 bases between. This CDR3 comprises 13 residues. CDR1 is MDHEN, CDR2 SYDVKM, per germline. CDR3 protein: CASGGRFSYEQYF. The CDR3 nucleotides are TGTGCCAGTGGGGGTCGTTTTTCCTACGAGCAGTACTTC. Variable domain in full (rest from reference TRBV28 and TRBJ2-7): DVKVTQSSRYLVKRTGEKVFLECVQDMDHENMFWYRQDPGLGLRLIYFSYDVKMKEKGDIPEGYSVSREKKERFSLILESASTNQTSMYLCASGGRFSYEQYFGPGTRLTVT.

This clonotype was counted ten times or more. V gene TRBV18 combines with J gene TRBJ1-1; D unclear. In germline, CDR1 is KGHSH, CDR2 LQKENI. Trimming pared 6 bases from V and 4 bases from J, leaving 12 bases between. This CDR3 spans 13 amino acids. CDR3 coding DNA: TGTGCCAGCTCTTGGCAGTCGGGCACTGAAGCTTTCTTT. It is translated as CASSWQSGTEAFF.

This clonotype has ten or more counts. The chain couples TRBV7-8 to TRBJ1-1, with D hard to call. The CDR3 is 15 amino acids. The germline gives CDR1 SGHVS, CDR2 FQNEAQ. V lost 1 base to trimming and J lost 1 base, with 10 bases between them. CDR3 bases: TGTGCCAGCAGCTTAGTTAGCGTGGGGAACACTGAAGCTTTCTTT. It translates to CASSLVSVGNTEAFF.

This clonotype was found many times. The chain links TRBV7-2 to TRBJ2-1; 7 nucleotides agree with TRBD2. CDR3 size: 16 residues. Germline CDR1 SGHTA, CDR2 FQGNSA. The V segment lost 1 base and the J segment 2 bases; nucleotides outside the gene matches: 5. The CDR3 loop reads CASSLEGLAAYNEQFF. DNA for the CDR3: TGTGCCAGCAGCTTAGAGGGTCTAGCGGCCTACAATGAGCAGTTCTTC.